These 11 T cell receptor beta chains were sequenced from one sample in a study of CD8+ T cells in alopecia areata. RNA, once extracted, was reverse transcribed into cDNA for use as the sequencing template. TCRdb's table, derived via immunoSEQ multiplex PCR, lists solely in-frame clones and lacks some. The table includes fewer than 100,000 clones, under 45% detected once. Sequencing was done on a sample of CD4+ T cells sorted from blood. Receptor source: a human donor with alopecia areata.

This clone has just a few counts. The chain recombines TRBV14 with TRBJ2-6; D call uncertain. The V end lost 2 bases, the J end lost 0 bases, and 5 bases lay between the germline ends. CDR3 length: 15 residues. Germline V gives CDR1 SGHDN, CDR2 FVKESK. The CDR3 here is CASSQQVSGANVLTF. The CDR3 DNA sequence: TGTGCCAGCAGCCAACAGGTCTCTGGGGCCAACGTCCTGACTTTC.

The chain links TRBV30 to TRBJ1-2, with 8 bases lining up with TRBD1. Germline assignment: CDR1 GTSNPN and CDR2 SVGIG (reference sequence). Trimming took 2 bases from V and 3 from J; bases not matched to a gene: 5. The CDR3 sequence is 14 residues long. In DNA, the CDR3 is TGTGCCTGGAGTCCGGACAGGGCCTACTATGGCTACACCTTC. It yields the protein CAWSPDRAYYGYTF.

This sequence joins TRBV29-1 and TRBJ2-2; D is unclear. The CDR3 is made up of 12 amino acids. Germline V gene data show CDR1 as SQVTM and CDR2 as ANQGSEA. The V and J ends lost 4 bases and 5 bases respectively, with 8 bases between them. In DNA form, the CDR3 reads TGCAGCGTTGGTATAGGGACCGGGGAGCTGTTTTTT. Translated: CSVGIGTGELFF.

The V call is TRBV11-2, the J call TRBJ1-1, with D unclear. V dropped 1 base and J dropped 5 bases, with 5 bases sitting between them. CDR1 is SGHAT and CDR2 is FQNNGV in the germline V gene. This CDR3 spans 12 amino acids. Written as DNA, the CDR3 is TGTGCCAGCAGCTTAGTTGAAACTGAAGCTTTCTTT. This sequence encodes CASSLVETEAFF. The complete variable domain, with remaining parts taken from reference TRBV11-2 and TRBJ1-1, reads EAGVAQSPRYKIIEKRQSVAFWCNPISGHATLYWYQQILGQGPKLLIQFQNNGVVDDSQLPKDRFSAERLKGVDSTLKIQPAKLEDSAVYLCASSLVETEAFFGQGTRLTVV.

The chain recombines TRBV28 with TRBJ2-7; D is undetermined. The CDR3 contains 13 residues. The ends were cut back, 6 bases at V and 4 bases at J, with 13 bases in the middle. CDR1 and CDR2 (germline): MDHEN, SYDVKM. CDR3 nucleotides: TGTGCCAGCAGCCCCATGCAGGAGTACGAGCAGTACTTC. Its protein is CASSPMQEYEQYF.

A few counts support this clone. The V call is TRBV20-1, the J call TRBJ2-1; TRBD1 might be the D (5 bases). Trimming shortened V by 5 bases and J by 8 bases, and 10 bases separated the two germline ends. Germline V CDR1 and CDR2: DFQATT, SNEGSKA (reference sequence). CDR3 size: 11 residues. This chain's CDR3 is CSAFGADEQFF. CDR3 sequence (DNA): TGCAGTGCTTTTGGGGCGGATGAGCAGTTCTTC.

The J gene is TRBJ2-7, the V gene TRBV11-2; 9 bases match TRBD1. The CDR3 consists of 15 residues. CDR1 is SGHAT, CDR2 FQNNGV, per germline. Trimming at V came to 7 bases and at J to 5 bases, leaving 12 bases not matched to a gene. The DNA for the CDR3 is TGTGCCAGCACCACCGGGACAGGGATTTGGAACGAGCAGTACTTC. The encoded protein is CASTTGTGIWNEQYF. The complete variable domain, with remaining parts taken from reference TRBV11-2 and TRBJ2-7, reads EAGVAQSPRYKIIEKRQSVAFWCNPISGHATLYWYQQILGQGPKLLIQFQNNGVVDDSQLPKDRFSAERLKGVDSTLKIQPAKLEDSAVYLCASTTGTGIWNEQYFGPGTRLTVT.

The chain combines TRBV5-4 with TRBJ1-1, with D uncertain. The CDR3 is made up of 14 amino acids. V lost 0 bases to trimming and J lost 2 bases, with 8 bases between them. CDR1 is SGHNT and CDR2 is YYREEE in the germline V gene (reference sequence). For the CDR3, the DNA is TGTGCCAGCAGCTTGGTCGGCCAAAACACTGAAGCTTTCTTT. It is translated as CASSLVGQNTEAFF.

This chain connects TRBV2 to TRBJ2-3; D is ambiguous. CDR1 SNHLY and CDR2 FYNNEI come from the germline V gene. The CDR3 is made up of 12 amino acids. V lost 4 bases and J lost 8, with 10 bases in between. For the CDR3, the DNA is TGTGCCAGCAGTGGCGATAGTAGTACGCAGTATTTT. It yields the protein CASSGDSSTQYF.

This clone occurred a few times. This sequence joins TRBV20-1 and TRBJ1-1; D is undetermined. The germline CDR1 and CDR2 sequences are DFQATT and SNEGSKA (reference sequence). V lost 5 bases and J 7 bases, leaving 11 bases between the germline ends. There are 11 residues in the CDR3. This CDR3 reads CSAPRQSEAFF. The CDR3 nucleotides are TGCAGTGCTCCGAGGCAGAGTGAAGCTTTCTTT.

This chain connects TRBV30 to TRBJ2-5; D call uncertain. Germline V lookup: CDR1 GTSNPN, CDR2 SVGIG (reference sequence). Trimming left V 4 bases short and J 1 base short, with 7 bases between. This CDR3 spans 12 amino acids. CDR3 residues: CAWTEPQETQYF. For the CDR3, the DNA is TGTGCCTGGACGGAGCCCCAAGAGACCCAGTACTTC. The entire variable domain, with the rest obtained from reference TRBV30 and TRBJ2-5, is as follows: SQTIHQWPATLVQPVGSPLSLECTVEGTSNPNLYWYRQAAGRGLQLLFYSVGIGQISSEVPQNLSASRPQDRQFILSSKKLLLSDSGFYLCAWTEPQETQYFGPGTRLLVL.